The 9 T cell receptor beta chains below all came from one sample that was sequenced in a study of blood T cell repertoires in COVID-19. The data were produced by immunoSEQ multiplex PCR, yet TCRdb's version contains in-frame clones alone and is incomplete. The sample has some 200,000 clones; 70% to 90% are singletons. The sample comprised peripheral blood. Every receptor here comes from a man between 45 and 60 years old who had recovered from COVID-19.

CDR3 DNA sequence: TGTGCCAGCAGTCTAGCGGGAGGCCGGGAGACCCAGTACTTC. Residues: CASSLAGGRETQYF. This chain uses TRBV3-1 (or the pseudogene TRBV3-2) with TRBJ2-5, with 11 bases aligning to TRBD2. J lost 5 bases, V lost 6 bases, and 5 bases had no gene match. CDR1 is LGHDT and CDR2 is YNNKEL in the germline V gene (reference sequence). The CDR3 has 14 residues.

The J gene is TRBJ1-1, the V gene TRBV28; D ambiguous. Deletions cut 1 base from V and 0 bases from J, with 12 bases between. Germline CDR1 MDHEN, CDR2 SYDVKM. CDR3 length equals 16 residues. CDR3 coding DNA: TGTGCCAGCAGTTTATATCCAAGTGGGCTGAACACTGAAGCTTTCTTT. It is translated as CASSLYPSGLNTEAFF.

This clone was observed once. The genes are TRBV28 and TRBJ2-2, with 9 bases matching TRBD1. From germline, CDR1 is MDHEN and CDR2 SYDVKM. Trimming cost V 6 bases and J 4 bases; bases outside gene matches: 6. The CDR3 extends over 15 amino acids. The CDR3 coding sequence is TGTGCCAGCAGGACAGGGGGAATTACCACCGGGGAGCTGTTTTTT. Translation gives CASRTGGITTGELFF.

The table lists this clone with a few counts. The chain uses TRBV28 and TRBJ2-7; 12 bases agree with TRBD2. CDR3 length: 14 amino acids. CDR1 and CDR2 from the germline V gene are MDHEN and SYDVKM. The V segment lost 2 bases and the J segment 11 bases; nucleotides outside the gene matches: 7. In DNA, the CDR3 is TGTGCCAGCAGTTTAGGACTAGCGGGGACCAGCAAGTACTTC. Amino acid sequence: CASSLGLAGTSKYF.

The genes are TRBV7-2 and TRBJ1-4; the D is unclear. The V gene lost 2 bases and the J gene lost 5 bases, with 6 bases spanning the gap. This CDR3 spans 13 amino acids. From germline, CDR1 is SGHTA and CDR2 FQGNSA. The CDR3 nucleotides are TGTGCCAGCAGCTTATCAGTAAATGAAAAACTGTTTTTT. Translating it yields CASSLSVNEKLFF. Looking up the rest from reference TRBV7-2 and TRBJ1-4 gives the full variable domain: GAGVSQSPSNKVTEKGKDVELRCDPISGHTALYWYRQSLGQGLEFLIYFQGNSAPDKSGLPSDRFSAERTGGSVSTLTIQRTQQEDSAVYLCASSLSVNEKLFFGSGTQLSVL.

The J gene is TRBJ2-5, the V gene TRBV3-1 (or the pseudogene TRBV3-2), with 8 bases that match TRBD2. This CDR3 region has 18 residues. Germline trimming cut 1 base from V and 5 bases from J; bases unmatched to any gene: 15. CDR1 is LGHDT and CDR2 is YNNKEL in the germline V gene (reference sequence). This chain's CDR3 is CASSQGLSGRGGGETQYF. The DNA of the CDR3 is TGTGCCAGCAGCCAAGGATTGAGCGGGAGAGGTGGGGGGGAGACCCAGTACTTC.

The chain joins TRBV19 to TRBJ2-3; 8 bases are shared with TRBD2. From germline, CDR1 is LNHDA and CDR2 SQIVND (reference sequence). Trimming cost V 10 bases and J 1 base; bases outside gene matches: 4. The CDR3 is made up of 13 amino acids. Written as DNA, the CDR3 is TGTGCCACTAAGCGGGAGCGCACAGATACGCAGTATTTT. It codes for CATKRERTDTQYF.

V is TRBV7-8 and J is TRBJ2-1, with D perhaps matching TRBD2 (6 bases). CDR1 and CDR2 (germline): SGHVS, FQNEAQ. Trimming stripped 2 bases from V and 5 bases from J, with 19 bases between. This CDR3 has 17 amino acids. The CDR3 DNA is TGTGCCAGCAGCTTAAGGTCCTACGGTAGCGGACACAATGAGCAGTTCTTC. Its protein product is CASSLRSYGSGHNEQFF.

This clone was recorded only once. J is TRBJ1-1 and V is TRBV28; TRBD1 might be the D (5 bases). The V and J ends lost 5 bases and 1 base respectively, with 14 bases between them. This CDR3 has 15 amino acids. Germline assignment: CDR1 MDHEN and CDR2 SYDVKM. Here the CDR3 reads CASSVPGGANTEAFF. The CDR3 nucleotides are TGTGCCAGCAGTGTACCGGGAGGGGCGAACACTGAAGCTTTCTTT.